The rows below give T cell receptor beta chains drawn from one sample of a study of identical twins. TCRdb fed the 5' RACE reads into MiXCR, producing one record per CDR3 protein. The table has approximately 1.8 million distinct CDR3 sequences, roughly 35% seen once. Sequenced sample: cord blood. The receptors stem from a newborn girl in good health. The CDR3 runs from the conserved cysteine through the conserved F or W. A D gene is named only where the DNA matches it firmly. A row's size may be missing; if present it is once, few, many or a size class.

J: TRBJ1-1; size: few; V: TRBV5-1; D: -; CDR3: CASSDQGMNTEAFF
J: TRBJ2-1; size: few; V: TRBV27; D: -; CDR3: CASRIRGEQFF
J: TRBJ2-1; size: many; V: TRBV4-1; D: -; CDR3: CASSQVIGLIASLFF
J: TRBJ2-3; size: -; V: TRBV6-5; D: TRBD2; CDR3: CASSYEGGRASTQYF
J: TRBJ2-1; size: few; V: TRBV20-1; D: TRBD2; CDR3: CSAFPHFTSGGRTYEQFF
J: TRBJ2-7; size: -; V: TRBV10-3; D: -; CDR3: CAISGAVDSSYEQYF
J: TRBJ2-3; size: -; V: TRBV10-3; D: TRBD2; CDR3: CATASGLAAYTDTQYF
J: TRBJ1-1; size: -; V: TRBV2; D: TRBD1; CDR3: CASSGDRGGTEAFF
J: TRBJ2-3; size: -; V: TRBV5-1; D: TRBD2; CDR3: CASSWRLAGVEDTQYF
J: TRBJ1-6; size: few; V: TRBV28; D: TRBD1; CDR3: CASATGADSPLHF
J: TRBJ1-2; size: many; V: TRBV10-3; D: -; CDR3: CAISDRGDRYGYTF
J: TRBJ2-2; size: -; V: TRBV7-2; D: -; CDR3: CASAKGLSIKITGELFF
J: TRBJ2-5; size: many; V: TRBV28; D: -; CDR3: CASSFWGLGETQYF
J: TRBJ1-4; size: few; V: TRBV27; D: -; CDR3: CASNTTQEHNEKLFF
J: TRBJ2-2; size: -; V: TRBV6-5; D: TRBD1; CDR3: CASSSDRGQGGELFF
J: TRBJ2-7; size: -; V: TRBV10-3; D: -; CDR3: CAISDERYSYEQYF
J: TRBJ2-7; size: -; V: TRBV20-1; D: TRBD1; CDR3: CSASPGQVIIYEQYF
J: TRBJ1-1; size: -; V: TRBV19; D: -; CDR3: CASTAGQRLMNTEAFF
J: TRBJ1-5; size: -; V: TRBV12-3/TRBV12-4; D: -; CDR3: CASSLALSDSTSIQPQHF
J: TRBJ2-5; size: few; V: TRBV25-1; D: -; CDR3: CASSESVGGKKTQYF
J: TRBJ1-2; size: -; V: TRBV28; D: -; CDR3: CASSRAGPNYGYTF
J: TRBJ1-6; size: -; V: TRBV7-2; D: TRBD1; CDR3: CASILGTGVSPLHF
J: TRBJ2-5; size: few; V: TRBV4-1; D: -; CDR3: CASSQFPTSAYRETQYF
J: TRBJ1-5; size: -; V: TRBV19; D: -; CDR3: CASTPHDSFNQPQHF
J: -; size: -; V: TRBV7-9; D: -; CDR3: CASSLTGNAYEQYF
J: TRBJ2-7; size: -; V: TRBV19; D: -; CDR3: CASSIGQNYEQYF
J: TRBJ1-1; size: -; V: TRBV6-5; D: -; CDR3: CASSYSPFGGTEAFF
J: TRBJ2-2; size: few; V: TRBV7-2; D: TRBD2; CDR3: CASSLPGGTGELFF
J: TRBJ2-1; size: -; V: TRBV7-9; D: -; CDR3: CASSLAANSNEQFF
J: TRBJ1-2; size: -; V: TRBV4-1; D: TRBD1; CDR3: CASSQVSYRGRGYTF
J: TRBJ2-7; size: -; V: TRBV21-1; D: -; CDR3: CASSKENPYEQYF
J: TRBJ2-7; size: many; V: TRBV6-6; D: -; CDR3: CASSYSGRGAYEQYF
J: TRBJ2-1; size: -; V: TRBV27; D: -; CDR3: CASSLIRLGYNEQFF
J: TRBJ2-7; size: -; V: TRBV6-2/TRBV6-3; D: -; CDR3: CASRKTASYEQYF
J: TRBJ2-5; size: -; V: TRBV7-2; D: TRBD2; CDR3: CASSPRGLPNNEQYF
J: TRBJ2-3; size: -; V: TRBV20-1; D: TRBD2; CDR3: CSASRLDWTSGSADTQYF
J: TRBJ1-5; size: -; V: TRBV27; D: -; CDR3: CANSPDRDIWQPQHF
J: TRBJ1-1; size: -; V: TRBV4-1; D: -; CDR3: CASSFRRGAVNTEAFF
J: TRBJ1-5; size: -; V: TRBV6-2/TRBV6-3; D: -; CDR3: CASSIRNNQPQHF
J: TRBJ2-4; size: -; V: TRBV6-5; D: -; CDR3: CASSYGVVGQAKNIQYF
J: -; size: -; V: TRBV19; D: -; CDR3: CATRGTYEQYF
J: TRBJ2-5; size: few; V: TRBV7-6; D: -; CDR3: CASSLGFGAGAEKTQYF
J: TRBJ1-1; size: few; V: TRBV13; D: -; CDR3: CASSPNDRPNTEAFF
J: TRBJ1-5; size: -; V: TRBV27; D: -; CDR3: CASSPTGGTSNQPQHF
J: TRBJ1-2; size: few; V: TRBV20-1; D: -; CDR3: CSASWQNFNYGYTF
J: TRBJ2-7; size: -; V: TRBV7-9; D: -; CDR3: CASSLAPGDYEQYF
J: TRBJ1-2; size: many; V: TRBV10-3; D: -; CDR3: CAISSPVQNYGYTF
J: TRBJ1-5; size: -; V: TRBV20-1; D: -; CDR3: CSATRDIYSNQPQHF
J: TRBJ2-3; size: -; V: TRBV6-1; D: TRBD2; CDR3: CASSEKGAGAGADTQYF
J: TRBJ2-1; size: -; V: TRBV4-2; D: -; CDR3: CASSADSSKRYNEQFF
J: TRBJ2-1; size: -; V: TRBV20-1; D: -; CDR3: CSASGSRGEQFF